The 9 T cell receptor beta chains below all came from one sample that was sequenced in a study of blood T cell repertoires in COVID-19. The protocol was immunoSEQ multiplex PCR, while the TCRdb copy is restricted to in-frame clones and leaves out a portion. The sample comprises approximately 180,000 clones, approximately 82% of which are singletons, and about 5% rests with the top ten. The sequencing sample was made of PBMCs or T cells enriched from blood (not recorded which). The receptor source for this set is a woman aged 55 to 70 with acute COVID-19.

The genes are TRBV11-3 and TRBJ2-2; no definite D call. Germline CDR1 SGHNT, CDR2 YENEEA. There are 17 residues in the CDR3. V was pared by 5 bases and J by 1 base, with 17 bases between. The CDR3 DNA sequence: TGTGCCAGCAGCACCATCGCAGTTGGTGGGAACACCGGGGAGCTGTTTTTT. Its protein is CASSTIAVGGNTGELFF.

The chain employs TRBV3-1 (or the pseudogene TRBV3-2) and TRBJ2-2; tentative D call: TRBD1 (6 bases). The CDR3 loop spans 15 amino acids. Trimming removed 6 bases at V and 7 bases at J, with 18 bases between. The germline CDR1 and CDR2 sequences are LGHDT and YNNKEL (reference sequence). The CDR3 loop is CASRASYRAGGELFF. The CDR3 DNA reads TGTGCCAGCAGGGCATCATACAGGGCTGGCGGGGAGCTGTTTTTT.

The chain has TRBV27 and TRBJ2-6, with TRBD1 as a possible D gene (5 bases). The germline V and J ends were trimmed by 3 bases and 1 base, with 19 bases remaining between them. Per the germline V gene, CDR1 is MNHEY and CDR2 is SMNVEV (reference sequence). CDR3 size: 19 residues. The CDR3 sequence: CASSFGVRSGRSGANVLTF. The CDR3, as DNA: TGTGCCAGCAGTTTTGGAGTAAGATCAGGGCGGTCTGGGGCCAACGTCCTGACTTTC.

This rearrangement joins TRBV18 to TRBJ2-2; TRBD2 is a possible D gene (5 bases). The CDR3 has 17 residues. Germline assignment: CDR1 KGHSH and CDR2 LQKENI. V lost 3 bases to trimming and J lost 4 bases, with 18 bases between them. The CDR3 loop reads CASSPQDPGWGTGELFF. CDR3 DNA sequence: TGTGCCAGCTCACCTCAGGATCCGGGATGGGGCACCGGGGAGCTGTTTTTT.

J is TRBJ2-5 and V is TRBV18, with TRBD1 matching 7 bases. V lost 3 bases and J lost 1; bases outside the gene matches: 2. Looked up from germline, CDR1 is KGHSH and CDR2 is LQKENI. The CDR3 spans 14 residues. The CDR3 spells CASSPGQIQETQYF. DNA of the CDR3: TGTGCCAGCTCACCGGGACAGATCCAAGAGACCCAGTACTTC.

The V and J genes are TRBV5-6 and TRBJ1-5; 7 nucleotides align to TRBD1. J lost 8 bases, V lost 0 bases, and 5 bases had no gene match. This CDR3 has 14 residues. Germline V CDR1 and CDR2: SGHDT, YYEEEE. CDR3 sequence (DNA): TGTGCCAGCAGCTTGGGGACAGGTGCTGAGCCCCAGCATTTT. It specifies CASSLGTGAEPQHF.

The chain couples TRBV19 to TRBJ1-5, with D unresolved. The CDR3 extends over 12 amino acids. Germline CDR1 is LNHDA and CDR2 is SQIVND (reference sequence). V was trimmed by 10 bases and J by 7 bases, leaving 14 bases between them. In DNA, the CDR3 is TGTGCCACTCGCGGCGGCATACAGCCCCAGCATTTT. Its translation: CATRGGIQPQHF.

The gene calls are TRBV7-2 and TRBJ2-5, with 9 positions matching TRBD1. The trim removed 5 bases at V and 5 bases at J, leaving 9 bases unmatched. In germline, CDR1 is SGHTA, CDR2 FQGNSA. There are 15 residues in the CDR3. CDR3 sequence: CASSPGQGGFETQYF. The CDR3 nucleotides are TGTGCCAGCAGCCCGGGACAGGGAGGCTTCGAGACCCAGTACTTC.

V usage is TRBV6-5 and J usage is TRBJ2-3, with 7 bases aligning to TRBD2. Germline V gene data show CDR1 as MNHEY and CDR2 as SVGAGI. The junction had 4 bases not matched to a gene; V was cut back by 3 bases and J by 4 bases. The CDR3 runs 14 residues. CDR3 coding DNA: TGTGCCAGCAGTTATAAGCGGGAAGCAGATACGCAGTATTTT. It translates to CASSYKREADTQYF.